The T cell receptor beta chain under discussion was sequenced for a study of shared clonotypes between healthy human individuals. The study's findings and limits: An anticipated effect of sequencing depth on clonotype sharing among donors was recognized. Between a handful of donors, naive CD4 clonotypes were shared at a level of about 5%.

The authors' processing: From ImmunoSEQ came sequences covering only the junction and carrying no quality scores, so filtering differed. Repertoires were generated with immunoSEQ multiplex PCR, while TCRdb's copy carries only in-frame clones and drops some. From that table come the V and J calls and clone size; the DNA was used to work out D and trimming. The sample carries about 650,000 clones, nearly 97% recorded once. The naive CD8 population came from CD45RO-negative cells selected for CCR7, without terminally differentiated effector memory CD45RA+ cells. Germline loops: CDR1 SGHKS, CDR2 YYEKEE (reference sequence). V trimming: 3 bases; J trimming: 2 bases; junction bases outside the gene matches: 2. The CDR3 totals 14 residues. About this clone itself: What it binds is not known.

The receptor comes from a woman aged 30 to 39 in good health. Sequenced sample: naive CD8+ T cells sorted from blood. The gene calls are TRBV5-5 and TRBJ2-7; 10 nucleotides line up with TRBD1. For the CDR3, the DNA is TGTGCCAGCAGCTCCGGACAGGGGGCCTACGAGCAGTACTTC. Translation: CASSSGQGAYEQYF.